This is a list of T cell receptor beta chains from one sample in a study of cytomegalovirus exposure and HLA in healthy donors. Here immunoSEQ multiplex PCR was the method, and the copy in TCRdb shows in-frame clones only, minus some. The sample has roughly 110,000 clones, around three quarters seen once. The sequenced sample consisted of PBMCs. The receptor source for this set is a human donor in good health. The CDR3 runs from the conserved cysteine through the conserved F or W. A D gene is named only where the DNA matches it firmly. Clone size is given for some rows only: seen once, a few or many times, or a class if the clone is expanded.

16	NA	TRBV28	TRBJ2-3	TRBD1	CATLEHRGSSTDTQYF	TGTGCCACCCTTGAGCACAGGGGAAGTTCCACAGATACGCAGTATTTT
15	NA	TRBV2	TRBJ1-5	NA	CASRGSGFNNQPQHF	TGTGCCAGCAGGGGTTCAGGTTTTAACAATCAGCCCCAGCATTTT
19	NA	TRBV15	TRBJ1-6	TRBD1	CATSRDRINRGQYNSPLHF	TGTGCCACCAGCAGAGATCGAATAAATAGGGGGCAGTATAATTCACCCCTCCACTTT
17	few	TRBV15	TRBJ2-7	TRBD2	CATSRARTSGRSYEQYF	TGTGCCACCAGCAGGGCCCGGACTAGCGGGAGGTCCTACGAGCAGTACTTC
15	NA	TRBV5-1	TRBJ1-5	NA	CASSLSGSSSQPQHF	TGCGCCAGCAGCTTGAGCGGTTCAAGTAGTCAGCCCCAGCATTTT
16	once	TRBV5-1	TRBJ2-1	NA	CASRLTSGLSFNEQFF	TGCGCCAGCCGACTCACGAGCGGGCTCTCTTTTAATGAGCAGTTCTTC
16	NA	TRBV2	TRBJ1-5	TRBD1	CASLGSGGAGGQPQHF	TGTGCCAGCCTCGGGTCAGGGGGCGCAGGGGGTCAGCCCCAGCATTTT
16	few	TRBV15	TRBJ1-3	NA	CATSRAGPGWGNTIYF	TGTGCCACCAGCAGGGCGGGACCAGGGTGGGGAAACACCATATATTTT
15	once	TRBV4-1	TRBJ2-2	NA	CASSQVGANTGELFF	TGCGCCAGCAGCCAAGTCGGGGCGAACACCGGGGAGCTGTTTTTT
14	NA	TRBV6-6	TRBJ2-7	NA	CASSPPVGGYEQYF	TGTGCCAGCAGTCCGCCCGTAGGGGGCTACGAGCAGTACTTC
18	NA	TRBV4-1	TRBJ1-3	NA	CASSQDPAGRGSGNTIYF	TGCGCCAGCAGCCAAGATCCGGCAGGAAGGGGCTCTGGAAACACCATATATTTT
14	few	TRBV11-2	TRBJ1-1	NA	CASSLMSTETEAFF	TGTGCCAGCAGCTTAATGTCCACAGAGACTGAAGCTTTCTTT
14	few	TRBV10-1	TRBJ1-1	NA	CASSMGGLNTEAFF	TGCGCCAGCAGTATGGGGGGTTTGAACACTGAAGCTTTCTTT
16	NA	TRBV7-9	TRBJ2-2	TRBD2	CASSLTGLVGAGELFF	TGTGCCAGCAGCTTAACCGGACTAGTCGGGGCCGGGGAGCTGTTTTTT
14	NA	TRBV7-6	TRBJ2-1	NA	CASSSDSLYNEQFF	TGTGCCAGCAGCTCGGACAGCCTTTACAATGAGCAGTTCTTC
16	few	TRBV18	TRBJ2-3	TRBD1	CASSTQKGQGTDTQYF	TGTGCCAGCTCAACGCAAAAGGGACAGGGCACAGATACGCAGTATTTT
11	NA	TRBV5-1	TRBJ2-1	NA	CASRAGNEQFF	TGCGCCAGCAGGGCAGGCAATGAGCAGTTCTTC
15	NA	TRBV10-3	TRBJ2-5	TRBD1	CAISDWDRLQETQYF	TGTGCCATCAGTGACTGGGACAGACTCCAAGAGACCCAGTACTTC
13	NA	TRBV29-1	TRBJ2-7	TRBD1	CSVEEDRVSEQYF	TGCAGCGTTGAAGAGGACAGGGTAAGCGAGCAGTACTTC
14	NA	TRBV6-1	TRBJ2-5	NA	CASSEGGGRETQYF	TGTGCCAGCAGTGAAGGGGGGGGGCGAGAGACCCAGTACTTC
14	NA	TRBV10-2	TRBJ2-5	NA	CASSGGDLQETQYF	TGCGCCAGCAGTGGCGGAGACCTCCAAGAGACCCAGTACTTC
17	few	TRBV5-5	TRBJ2-5	TRBD1	CASSYGQGNPVQETQYF	TGTGCCAGCAGCTATGGACAGGGAAACCCAGTCCAAGAGACCCAGTACTTC
16	NA	TRBV2	TRBJ2-7	TRBD2	CASSEGGLAGLYEQYF	TGTGCCAGCAGTGAGGGTGGTCTAGCGGGATTGTACGAGCAGTACTTC
12	NA	TRBV19	TRBJ1-5	NA	CASSIVQGPPHF	TGTGCCAGTAGTATAGTCCAGGGCCCTCCGCATTTT
14	NA	TRBV7-2	TRBJ2-5	NA	CASSLAGQGETQYF	TGTGCCAGCAGCTTAGCAGGACAAGGAGAGACCCAGTACTTC
14	NA	TRBV6-4	TRBJ2-1	TRBD1	CASRAGQGYNEQFF	TGTGCCAGCCGAGCGGGACAGGGCTACAATGAGCAGTTCTTC
13	NA	TRBV10-3	TRBJ2-1	NA	CAISRVLNNEQFF	TGTGCCATCAGCAGGGTCCTCAACAATGAGCAGTTCTTC
15	few	TRBV5-4	TRBJ2-1	TRBD1	CASSPRDRGGNEQFF	TGTGCCAGCAGCCCCCGGGACAGGGGAGGCAATGAGCAGTTCTTC
13	NA	TRBV6-5	TRBJ2-7	NA	CASSSTTAYEQYF	TGTGCCAGCAGTTCGACAACTGCCTACGAGCAGTACTTC
19	NA	TRBV4-2	TRBJ2-3	TRBD2	CASSQEGGGGYRFADTQYF	TGTGCCAGCAGCCAAGAGGGGGGGGGAGGGTATCGGTTCGCAGATACGCAGTATTTT
17	NA	TRBV9	TRBJ1-5	NA	CASSPDNGPFSNQPQHF	TGTGCCAGCAGCCCGGACAACGGCCCTTTCAGCAATCAGCCCCAGCATTTT
15	once	TRBV2	TRBJ1-3	NA	CASSSDRSSGNTIYF	TGTGCCAGCAGTTCTGACAGGAGCTCTGGAAACACCATATATTTT
15	NA	TRBV28	TRBJ1-4	TRBD1	CASSLIRDRDEKLFF	TGTGCCAGCAGTCTAATCCGGGACAGGGATGAAAAACTGTTTTTT
14	NA	TRBV7-8	TRBJ1-5	NA	CASSLGDIHQPQHF	TGTGCCAGCAGCCTTGGGGACATTCATCAGCCCCAGCATTTT
16	NA	TRBV7-9	TRBJ2-3	NA	CASSFGTGEESDTQYF	TGTGCCAGCAGCTTTGGTACGGGAGAGGAGTCAGATACGCAGTATTTT
14	once	TRBV2	TRBJ2-1	NA	CASSEANSYNEQFF	TGTGCCAGCAGTGAAGCGAACAGCTACAATGAGCAGTTCTTC
15	NA	TRBV6-1	TRBJ2-1	NA	CATSRWDTSYNEQFF	TGTGCCACCTCGAGATGGGACACTTCCTACAATGAGCAGTTCTTC
14	NA	TRBV9	TRBJ2-3	NA	CASSRAQATDTQYF	TGTGCCAGCAGCCGCGCGCAGGCCACAGATACGCAGTATTTT
15	NA	TRBV11-2	TRBJ1-2	NA	CASSPLGAGKYGYTF	TGTGCCAGCAGCCCCCTAGGGGCAGGGAAGTATGGCTACACCTTC
16	NA	TRBV9	TRBJ2-1	TRBD2	CASSPHTSGPTNEQFF	TGTGCCAGCAGCCCCCACACTAGCGGGCCGACGAATGAGCAGTTCTTC
13	NA	TRBV2	TRBJ1-2	NA	CASSVVTGSGYTF	TGTGCCAGCAGTGTTGTCACAGGGTCTGGCTACACCTTC
14	NA	TRBV9	TRBJ1-6	TRBD1	CASSADRVGSPLHF	TGTGCCAGCAGCGCCGACAGGGTGGGATCACCCCTCCACTTT
16	NA	TRBV7-2	TRBJ2-2	NA	CASSLRPSTNTGELFF	TGTGCCAGCAGCTTACGTCCTAGCACGAACACCGGGGAGCTGTTTTTT
18	NA	TRBV9	TRBJ2-6	TRBD1	CASSERQGSFSGANVLTF	TGTGCCAGCAGCGAAAGACAGGGAAGCTTCTCTGGGGCCAACGTCCTGACTTTC
13	NA	TRBV28	TRBJ1-5	TRBD1	CASSPNRGQPQHF	TGTGCCAGCAGCCCAAACAGGGGTCAGCCCCAGCATTTT
14	NA	TRBV9	TRBJ2-3	NA	CASSVEQRTDTQYF	TGTGCCAGCAGCGTAGAACAGCGCACAGATACGCAGTATTTT
17	NA	TRBV5-4	TRBJ2-5	NA	CASSLGGKRSRWETQYF	TGTGCCAGCAGCTTGGGCGGGAAGAGGTCTCGTTGGGAGACCCAGTACTTC
11	few	TRBV20-1	TRBJ1-4	NA	CSAPSREKLFF	TGCAGTGCTCCTAGTCGGGAAAAACTGTTTTTT
15	once	TRBV6-1	TRBJ1-4	TRBD1	CASSKGGTGNEKLFF	TGTGCCAGCAGTAAAGGCGGGACAGGGAATGAAAAACTGTTTTTT
12	NA	TRBV7-2	TRBJ2-2	NA	CASSFSTGELFF	TGTGCCAGCAGCTTCAGCACCGGGGAGCTGTTTTTT
13	NA	TRBV2	TRBJ2-7	NA	CASSEQLVTEQYF	TGTGCCAGCAGTGAACAACTAGTCACCGAGCAGTACTTC
15	NA	TRBV2	TRBJ2-1	NA	CASRQGFSSYNEQFF	TGTGCCAGCAGACAGGGATTCAGCTCCTACAATGAGCAGTTCTTC
14	NA	TRBV2	TRBJ2-3	TRBD1	CASSITGATDTQYF	TGTGCCAGCAGCATTACAGGGGCCACAGATACGCAGTATTTT
14	few	TRBV7-2	TRBJ2-2	NA	CAGEGGSSAGELFF	TGTGCCGGCGAGGGTGGATCGTCGGCCGGGGAGCTGTTTTTT
14	NA	TRBV28	TRBJ1-1	NA	CASSFRREFTEAFF	TGTGCCAGCAGTTTTCGCAGGGAATTCACTGAAGCTTTCTTT